This T cell receptor (beta chain) is drawn from a study of CD8+ T cells in alopecia areata. Germline V gives CDR1 SGDLS, CDR2 YYNGEE. This CDR3 is built from 18 residues. V lost 0 bases and J 2 bases, leaving 17 bases between the germline ends. The treatment denotes: oral pan-JAK inhibitor, 5-10 mg twice daily. In each case, RNA was isolated and then reverse transcribed into cDNA as the sequencing template. Produced via immunoSEQ multiplex PCR; TCRdb's table is partial and in-frame only. The table lists 90,000 to 120,000 clones, 84% of them singletons. The chain combines TRBV9 with TRBJ2-2; D is unclear. This TCR derives from a human donor with alopecia areata. The source was CD8+ T cells sorted from blood, collected at week 24, from a patient treated with tofacitinib. The CDR3 region has the DNA TGTGCCAGCAGCGTAGTGGGAAGGGCCGACAAAAACACCGGGGAGCTGTTTTTT. This codes for CASSVVGRADKNTGELFF.